The 5 T cell receptor beta chains below all came from one sample that was sequenced in a study of blood T cells in healthy people across ages. A sample-barcoded 5' primer and a J-beta primer mix were used in a second PCR of roughly 7 to 11 cycles. TCRdb independently ran MiXCR on the 5' RACE reads; one entry per CDR3 protein. This sample has over a million distinct CDR3 sequences; around 39% occur once, and the top ten carry 7.9%. The sequencing input was blood. These receptors all come from a woman younger than 35 in good health.

The rearrangement joins TRBV18 to TRBJ2-4; perhaps TRBD2 as D (6 bases). The J call may be faulty, since TRBJ2-7 better matches the DNA end. From germline, CDR1 is KGHSH and CDR2 LQKENI. There are 15 residues in the CDR3. CDR3 in amino acids: CASSPSGSYTYEQYF. The CDR3 nucleotides read TGTGCCAGCTCACCGTCCGGGAGCTACACCTACGAGCAGTACTTC.

The chain recombines TRBV27 with TRBJ2-5; 12 bases align to TRBD2. The CDR3 contains 16 residues. The germline gives CDR1 MNHEY, CDR2 SMNVEV (reference sequence). The J segment lost 4 bases and the V segment lost 7 bases, leaving 10 bases of the junction unmatched. Here the CDR3 reads CASKMTSGSIGETQYF. The DNA of the CDR3 is TGTGCCAGCAAGATGACTAGCGGGAGTATTGGAGAGACCCAGTACTTC.

V usage is TRBV27 and J usage is TRBJ2-3; 7 bases align to TRBD1. Trimming took 5 bases from V and 2 from J; bases not matched to a gene: 7. The CDR3 is 15 amino acids. The V gene's germline CDR1 is MNHEY and CDR2 SMNVEV (reference sequence). The CDR3 region is CASSRRDRATDTQYF. DNA for the CDR3: TGTGCCAGCAGTAGAAGGGACAGAGCCACAGATACGCAGTATTTT.

About this clonotype itself: A read error is possible here, since a much larger clone lies one base away. V usage is TRBV5-1 and J usage is TRBJ2-5; 8 nucleotides align to TRBD2. CDR1 SGHRS and CDR2 YFSETQ come from the germline V gene. Unmatched junction bases numbered 9, after V lost 7 bases and J lost 7 bases. The CDR3 length is 13 residues. The CDR3 protein is CASSAGVRGTQYF. The CDR3 DNA reads TGCGCCAGCTCAGCGGGAGTAAGAGGGACCCAGTACTTC.

The CDR3 is CATSRDLGSREEKLFF. In DNA, the CDR3 is TGTGCCACCAGCAGAGATTTAGGGTCGAGGGAAGAAAAACTGTTTTTT. The chain combines TRBV15 with TRBJ1-4; unclear D gene. This CDR3 has 16 amino acids. Trimming left V 0 bases short and J 8 bases short, with 16 bases between. The V gene's germline CDR1 is LNHNV and CDR2 YYDKDF (reference sequence).